This T cell receptor (beta chain) was profiled in a study of CD4 and CD8 cells across lung adenocarcinoma regions. Samples came from patients with localized non-small cell lung adenocarcinoma. MiXCR, run by TCRdb on the PCR reads, gives a single entry per CDR3 protein. The sample records about 19,000 distinct CDR3 sequences, roughly 46% being singletons. About this clonotype: A read error may produce the germline difference seen at one junction end.

In germline, CDR1 is MNHNS, CDR2 SASEGT. This CDR3 is built from 14 residues. This sequence joins TRBV6-1 and TRBJ2-3; perhaps TRBD1 as D (6 bases). Sequencing input: CD4+ T cells from the margin of a lung tumor. The receptor was derived from a male donor with lung adenocarcinoma. The CD4 and CD8 labels of this study may be unreliable. The CDR3 nucleotides read TGTGCCAGCAGTTTACAGGGCTTCACAGACATTCAGTATTTC. Its protein product is CASSLQGFTDIQYF.